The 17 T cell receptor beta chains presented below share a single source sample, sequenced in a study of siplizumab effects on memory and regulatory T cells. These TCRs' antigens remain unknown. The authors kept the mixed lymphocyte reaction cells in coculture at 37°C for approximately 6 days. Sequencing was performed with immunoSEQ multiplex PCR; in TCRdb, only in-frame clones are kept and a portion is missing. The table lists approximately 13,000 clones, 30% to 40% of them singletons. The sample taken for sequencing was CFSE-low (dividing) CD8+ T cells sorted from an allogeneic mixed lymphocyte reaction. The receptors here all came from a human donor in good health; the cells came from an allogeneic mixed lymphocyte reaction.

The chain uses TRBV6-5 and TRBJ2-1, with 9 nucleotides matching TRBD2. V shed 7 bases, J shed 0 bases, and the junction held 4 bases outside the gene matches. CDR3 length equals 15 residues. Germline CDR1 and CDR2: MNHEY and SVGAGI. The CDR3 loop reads CASMAGGPSYNEQFF. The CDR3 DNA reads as TGTGCCAGCATGGCGGGAGGGCCCTCCTACAATGAGCAGTTCTTC.

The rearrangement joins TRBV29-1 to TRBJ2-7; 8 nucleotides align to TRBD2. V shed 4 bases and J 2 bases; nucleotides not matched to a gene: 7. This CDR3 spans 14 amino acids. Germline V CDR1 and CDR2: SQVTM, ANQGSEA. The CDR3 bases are TGCAGCGTTGGCGGAGCGGGGGTAACCTACGAGCAGTACTTC. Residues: CSVGGAGVTYEQYF.

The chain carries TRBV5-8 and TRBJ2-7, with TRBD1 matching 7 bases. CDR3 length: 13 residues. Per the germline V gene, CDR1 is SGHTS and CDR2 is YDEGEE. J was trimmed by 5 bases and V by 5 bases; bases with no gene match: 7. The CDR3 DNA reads TGTGCCAGCAGTTGGCAGGGGGTCAACGAGCAGTACTTC. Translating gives CASSWQGVNEQYF.

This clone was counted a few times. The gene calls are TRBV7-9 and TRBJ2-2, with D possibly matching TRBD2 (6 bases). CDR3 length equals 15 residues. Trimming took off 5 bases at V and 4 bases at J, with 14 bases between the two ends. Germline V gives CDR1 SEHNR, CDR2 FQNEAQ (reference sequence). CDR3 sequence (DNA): TGTGCCAGCAGCGTAGTGGGACTCTCCACCGGGGAGCTGTTTTTT. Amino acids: CASSVVGLSTGELFF.

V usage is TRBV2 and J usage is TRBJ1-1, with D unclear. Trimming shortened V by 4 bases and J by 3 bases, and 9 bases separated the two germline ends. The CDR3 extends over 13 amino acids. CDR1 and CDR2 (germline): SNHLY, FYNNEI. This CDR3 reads CASSARLYTEAFF. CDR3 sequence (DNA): TGTGCCAGCAGTGCTCGCTTGTACACTGAAGCTTTCTTT.

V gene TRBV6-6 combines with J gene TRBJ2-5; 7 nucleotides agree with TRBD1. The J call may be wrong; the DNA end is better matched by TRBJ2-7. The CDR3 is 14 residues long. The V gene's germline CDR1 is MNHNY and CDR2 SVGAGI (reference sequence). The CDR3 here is CASSSRDRTYEQYF. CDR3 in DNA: TGTGCCAGCAGTTCTCGGGACAGAACCTACGAGCAGTACTTC.

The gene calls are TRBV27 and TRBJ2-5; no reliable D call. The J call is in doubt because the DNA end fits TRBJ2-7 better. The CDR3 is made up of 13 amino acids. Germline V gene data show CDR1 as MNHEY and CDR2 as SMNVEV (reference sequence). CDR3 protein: CASSFDRGYEQYF. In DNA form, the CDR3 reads TGTGCCAGCAGTTTCGATCGTGGCTACGAGCAGTACTTC.

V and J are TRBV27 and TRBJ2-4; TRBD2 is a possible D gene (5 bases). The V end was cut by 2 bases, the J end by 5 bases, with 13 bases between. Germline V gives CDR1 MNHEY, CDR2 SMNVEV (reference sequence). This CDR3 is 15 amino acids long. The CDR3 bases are TGTGCCAGCAGTTTAATCGGCGGGTTCGAAAACATTCAGTACTTC. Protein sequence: CASSLIGGFENIQYF.

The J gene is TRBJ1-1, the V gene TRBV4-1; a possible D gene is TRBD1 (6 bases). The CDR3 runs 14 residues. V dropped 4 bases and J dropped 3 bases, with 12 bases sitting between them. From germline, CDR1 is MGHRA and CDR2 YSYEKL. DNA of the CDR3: TGCGCCAGCAGCCCCCTGCCAGGGGACACTGAAGCTTTCTTT. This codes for CASSPLPGDTEAFF.

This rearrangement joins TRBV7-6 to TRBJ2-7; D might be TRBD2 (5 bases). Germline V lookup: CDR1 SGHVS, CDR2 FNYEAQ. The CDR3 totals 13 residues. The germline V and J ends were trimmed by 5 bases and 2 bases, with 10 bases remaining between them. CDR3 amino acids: CASSPHGAYEQYF. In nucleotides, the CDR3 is TGTGCCAGCAGCCCCCACGGGGCCTACGAGCAGTACTTC.

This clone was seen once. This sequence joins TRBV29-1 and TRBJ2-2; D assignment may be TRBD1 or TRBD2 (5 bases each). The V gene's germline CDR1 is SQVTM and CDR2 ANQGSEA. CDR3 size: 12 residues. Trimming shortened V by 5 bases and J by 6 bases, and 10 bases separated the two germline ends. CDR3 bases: TGCAGCGTTACGGGGCAATCCGGGGAGCTGTTTTTT. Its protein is CSVTGQSGELFF.

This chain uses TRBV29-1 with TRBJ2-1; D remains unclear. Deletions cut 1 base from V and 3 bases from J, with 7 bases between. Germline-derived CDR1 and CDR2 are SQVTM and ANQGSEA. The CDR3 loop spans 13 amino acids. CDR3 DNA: TGCAGCGTTGAAGGGAACAGCTACAATGAGCAGTTCTTC. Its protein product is CSVEGNSYNEQFF.

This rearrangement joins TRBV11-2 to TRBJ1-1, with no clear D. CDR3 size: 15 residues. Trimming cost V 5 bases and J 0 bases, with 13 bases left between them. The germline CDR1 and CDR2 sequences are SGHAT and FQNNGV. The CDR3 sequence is CASSQSVGLNTEAFF. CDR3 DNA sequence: TGTGCCAGCAGCCAGTCCGTGGGCCTGAACACTGAAGCTTTCTTT. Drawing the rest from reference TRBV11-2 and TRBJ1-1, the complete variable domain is EAGVAQSPRYKIIEKRQSVAFWCNPISGHATLYWYQQILGQGPKLLIQFQNNGVVDDSQLPKDRFSAERLKGVDSTLKIQPAKLEDSAVYLCASSQSVGLNTEAFFGQGTRLTVV.

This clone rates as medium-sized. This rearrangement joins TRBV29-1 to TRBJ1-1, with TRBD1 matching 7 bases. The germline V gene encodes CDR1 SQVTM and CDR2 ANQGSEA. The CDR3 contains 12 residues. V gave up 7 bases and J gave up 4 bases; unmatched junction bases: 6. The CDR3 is CSALTGTTEAFF. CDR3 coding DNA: TGCAGCGCCTTGACAGGGACCACTGAAGCTTTCTTT. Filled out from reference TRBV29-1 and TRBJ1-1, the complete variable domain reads SAVISQKPSRDICQRGTSLTIQCQVDSQVTMMFWYRQQPGQSLTLIATANQGSEATYESGFVIDKFPISRPNLTFSTLTVSNMSPEDSSIYLCSALTGTTEAFFGQGTRLTVV.

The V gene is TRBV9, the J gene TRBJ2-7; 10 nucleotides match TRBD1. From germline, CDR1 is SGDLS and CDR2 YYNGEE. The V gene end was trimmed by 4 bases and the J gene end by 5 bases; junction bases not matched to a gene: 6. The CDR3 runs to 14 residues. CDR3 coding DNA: TGTGCCAGCAGCTCTCGGACAGGGGGTGACGAGCAGTACTTC. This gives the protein CASSSRTGGDEQYF.

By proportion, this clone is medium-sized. This CDR3 is CSVEDGDSRESLYEQYF. The CDR3 DNA follows: TGCAGCGTTGAAGATGGAGACTCGCGGGAGAGCCTTTACGAGCAGTACTTC. The chain couples TRBV29-1 to TRBJ2-7, with 7 nucleotides matching TRBD2. The ends lost 0 bases at V and 4 bases at J; junction bases unmatched: 15. CDR1 is SQVTM and CDR2 is ANQGSEA in the germline V gene. The CDR3 spans 17 residues.

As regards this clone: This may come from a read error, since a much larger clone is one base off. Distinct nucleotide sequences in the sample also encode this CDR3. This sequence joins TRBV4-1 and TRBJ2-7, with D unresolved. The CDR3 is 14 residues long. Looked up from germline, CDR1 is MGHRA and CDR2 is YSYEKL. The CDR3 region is CASSHDETAYEQYF. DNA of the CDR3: TGCGCCAGCAGCCATGATGAAACTGCCTACGAGCAGTACTTT.